These 12 T cell receptor beta chains were all obtained from the same sample, sequenced in a study of patients and donors after allogeneic stem cell transplantation. One entry per CDR3 protein results from TCRdb running MiXCR on the RT-PCR reads. The sample has over 200,000 distinct CDR3 sequences; roughly two fifths are singletons. Material for sequencing was blood, either unsorted or a sorted T cell fraction (not recorded which). The origin of the receptors is a human donor who was either an allogeneic HSCT recipient or a stem cell or donor lymphocyte infusion donor (not recorded which). It is not recorded whose cells these are; they may come from a transplant donor.

The chain carries TRBV5-1 and TRBJ2-5, with TRBD1 matching 7 bases. From germline, CDR1 is SGHRS and CDR2 YFSETQ. The V and J ends lost 4 bases and 0 bases, in that order; junction bases with no gene match: 6. The CDR3 sequence is 15 residues long. The CDR3 DNA reads as TGCGCCAGCAGCCAACCCGACAGGGACCAAGAGACCCAGTACTTC. Translation: CASSQPDRDQETQYF.

V is TRBV21-1 and J is TRBJ1-1; TRBD1 reflects the table's D call only, with no check against the DNA. TRBV21-1 is an annotated pseudogene. The CDR3 is 15 amino acids. CDR3 nucleotide sequence: TGTGCCAGCAGCACTTCGACAGAATTGAACACTGAAGCTTTCTTT. Amino acids: CASSTSTELNTEAFF.

There are many counts of this clonotype. The chain joins TRBV10-3 to TRBJ1-2, with 9 bases aligning to TRBD1. J lost 1 base, V lost 6 bases, and 3 bases had no gene match. Germline values: CDR1 ENHRY, CDR2 SYGVKD. The CDR3 contains 14 residues. The DNA of the CDR3 is TGTGCCATCAGACCGGGACAGGGTAACTATGGCTACACCTTC. Translating it yields CAIRPGQGNYGYTF.

The rearrangement links TRBV6-2 or TRBV6-3 to TRBJ1-1; tentative D call: TRBD1 (5 bases). Germline V gene lookup returns CDR1 MNHEY and CDR2 SVGEGT. The CDR3 totals 14 residues. V lost 6 bases and J lost 1, with 12 bases in between. The CDR3 sequence: CASRFLGANTEAFF. The CDR3 nucleotides are TGTGCCAGCAGATTCCTAGGGGCGAACACTGAAGCTTTCTTT.

This chain uses TRBV29-1 with TRBJ1-2, with 12 bases aligning to TRBD1. With 4 bases clipped from V and 8 bases from J, the junction kept 8 bases outside the gene matches. The CDR3 length is 14 residues. Germline CDR1 is SQVTM and CDR2 is ANQGSEA. In DNA form, the CDR3 reads TGCAGCGTTGCTCCGGGACAGGGGGCATCGGGCTACACCTTC. Translated: CSVAPGQGASGYTF.

The V and J genes are TRBV28 and TRBJ2-3, with D possibly being TRBD1 (6 bases). CDR1 and CDR2 from the germline V gene are MDHEN and SYDVKM. CDR3 length: 14 residues. V lost 6 bases and J lost 0, with 10 bases in between. DNA for the CDR3: TGTGCCAGCAGCCGTGGACAGAGCACAGATACGCAGTATTTT. Protein: CASSRGQSTDTQYF. Complete variable domain (other parts from reference TRBV28 and TRBJ2-3): DVKVTQSSRYLVKRTGEKVFLECVQDMDHENMFWYRQDPGLGLRLIYFSYDVKMKEKGDIPEGYSVSREKKERFSLILESASTNQTSMYLCASSRGQSTDTQYFGPGTRLTVL.

This clonotype was picked up a small number of times. This sequence joins TRBV5-1 and TRBJ1-1, with D tentatively TRBD1 (5 bases). The CDR3 runs 15 residues. Germline V gives CDR1 SGHRS, CDR2 YFSETQ. Trimming removed 0 bases at V and 1 base at J, with 10 bases between. CDR3 sequence (DNA): TGCGCCAGCAGCTTGGATGGGGCCCCGAACACTGAAGCTTTCTTT. This codes for CASSLDGAPNTEAFF.

The chain links TRBV28 to TRBJ2-5, with D possibly TRBD2 on 5 matching bases. Trimming stripped 2 bases from V and 4 bases from J, with 11 bases between. Germline V gene sequence: CDR1 MDHEN, CDR2 SYDVKM. The CDR3 loop spans 14 amino acids. CDR3 sequence (DNA): TGTGCCAGCAGTTTAGGAGGTCGAAGAGAGACCCAGTACTTC. It is translated as CASSLGGRRETQYF.

This clonotype came up a few times. The V and J genes are TRBV5-5 and TRBJ1-5; D gene unclear. In germline, CDR1 is SGHKS, CDR2 YYEKEE (reference sequence). Trimming removed 0 bases at V and 0 bases at J, with 10 bases between. The CDR3 extends over 16 amino acids. The CDR3 spells CASSLDAANSNQPQHF. CDR3 in DNA: TGTGCCAGCAGCTTGGACGCAGCAAATAGCAATCAGCCCCAGCATTTT.

The genes are TRBV28 and TRBJ1-2; TRBD1 aligns across 8 bases. CDR1 is MDHEN, CDR2 SYDVKM, per germline. Unmatched junction bases numbered 7, after V lost 6 bases and J lost 10 bases. This CDR3 spans 12 amino acids. The CDR3 region is CASRRGTGYYTF. CDR3 coding DNA: TGTGCCAGCAGGCGAGGGACAGGTTACTACACCTTC.

The genes are TRBV5-4 and TRBJ2-3; 8 bases agree with TRBD2. Germline lookup yields CDR1 SGHNT and CDR2 YYREEE (reference sequence). This CDR3 contains 14 residues. The junction had 2 bases not matched to a gene; V was cut back by 4 bases and J by 1 base. The CDR3 region is CASSDSGGTDTQYF. CDR3 nucleotides: TGTGCCAGCAGCGATAGCGGGGGCACAGATACGCAGTATTTT.

This clonotype has only a few counts. This chain uses TRBV6-5 with TRBJ1-4, with 7 bases identical to TRBD1. This CDR3 region has 15 residues. V gave up 7 bases and J gave up 4 bases; unmatched junction bases: 9. The V gene's germline CDR1 is MNHEY and CDR2 SVGAGI. CDR3 in DNA: TGTGCCAGCACTCTCCAGGCAGGGGGTAATGAAAAACTGTTTTTT. This codes for CASTLQAGGNEKLFF.